This entry lists 25 T cell receptor beta chains sequenced from one sample in a study of blood T cell repertoires in COVID-19. Profiling relied on immunoSEQ multiplex PCR, and the TCRdb table lists in-frame clones only, not all of them. The data show approximately 530,000 clones, 85% to 90% seen once. The sequenced material came from peripheral blood. Receptor source: a woman in her fifties or sixties with COVID-19, enrolled during active disease.

CDR3 amino acids: CASSLISGPYEQYF. CDR3 nucleotides: TGCGCCAGCAGCTTGATAAGCGGTCCCTACGAGCAGTACTTC. V usage is TRBV5-1 and J usage is TRBJ2-7; D perhaps matches TRBD2 (5 bases). Trimming took 1 base from V and 2 from J, leaving 10 bases between them. CDR3 length: 14 residues. Germline-derived CDR1 and CDR2 are SGHRS and YFSETQ. The complete variable domain, with remaining parts taken from reference TRBV5-1 and TRBJ2-7, reads KAGVTQTPRYLIKTRGQQVTLSCSPISGHRSVSWYQQTPGQGLQFLFEYFSETQRNKGNFPGRFSGRQFSNSRSEMNVSTLELGDSALYLCASSLISGPYEQYFGPGTRLTVT.

The chain carries TRBV7-9 and TRBJ2-7, with D perhaps TRBD1 (6 bases). Trimming stripped 2 bases from V and 7 bases from J, with 12 bases between. Germline V gene lookup returns CDR1 SEHNR and CDR2 FQNEAQ (reference sequence). The CDR3 sequence is 13 residues long. The chain's CDR3 is CASSLQQGREQYF. The CDR3 region has the DNA TGTGCCAGCAGCTTACAACAGGGCCGGGAGCAGTACTTC. Together with reference TRBV7-9 and TRBJ2-7, the CDR3 gives the full variable domain: DTGVSQNPRHKITKRGQNVTFRCDPISEHNRLYWYRQTLGQGPEFLTYFQNEAQLEKSRLLSDRFSAERPKGSFSTLEIQRTEQGDSAMYLCASSLQQGREQYFGPGTRLTVT.

The chain uses TRBV6-5 and TRBJ1-2; the D is unclear. Trimming removed 6 bases at V and 0 bases at J, with 8 bases between. Germline-derived CDR1 and CDR2 are MNHEY and SVGAGI. The CDR3 sequence is 13 residues long. The CDR3 DNA sequence: TGTGCCAGCAGGGTCGGAGCTAACTATGGCTACACCTTC. Its protein product is CASRVGANYGYTF.

This chain connects TRBV5-4 to TRBJ2-5, with TRBD2 matching over 11 bases. The CDR3 is made up of 14 amino acids. The germline gives CDR1 SGHNT, CDR2 YYREEE (reference sequence). The ends lost 5 bases at V and 5 bases at J; junction bases unmatched: 5. DNA of the CDR3: TGTGCCAGCAGTTTAGCGGGGGGGCCGGAGACCCAGTACTTC. Translated, it gives CASSLAGGPETQYF.

Only a few counts were recorded for this clone. This chain uses TRBV27 with TRBJ1-1; D gene uncertain. Germline V gene sequence: CDR1 MNHEY, CDR2 SMNVEV (reference sequence). This CDR3 has 13 amino acids. V dropped 5 bases and J dropped 0 bases, with 7 bases sitting between them. Written as DNA, the CDR3 is TGTGCCAGCAGTGAGCTTATGAACACTGAAGCTTTCTTT. Its translation is CASSELMNTEAFF.

The rearrangement links TRBV4-1 to TRBJ2-7; TRBD1 is a possible D gene (6 bases). CDR3 length equals 12 residues. Germline assignment: CDR1 MGHRA and CDR2 YSYEKL. Trimming shortened V by 3 bases and J by 8 bases, and 11 bases separated the two germline ends. The chain's CDR3 is CASSQDRMQQYF. Here the CDR3 DNA reads TGCGCCAGCAGCCAGGACAGAATGCAGCAGTACTTC.

On this clone: This CDR3 is also generated by other DNA sequences in the sample. The rearrangement links TRBV29-1 to TRBJ1-1, with 10 bases that match TRBD1. This CDR3 comprises 13 residues. Germline loops: CDR1 SQVTM, CDR2 ANQGSEA. The J segment lost 2 bases and the V segment lost 6 bases, leaving 3 bases of the junction unmatched. This CDR3 reads CSVRTGGNTEAFF. The CDR3 DNA sequence: TGCAGCGTCCGGACAGGGGGAAACACTGAAGCTTTCTTT.

This sequence joins TRBV30 and TRBJ1-2; 8 bases are shared with TRBD1. The CDR3 extends over 13 amino acids. Germline trimming cut 2 bases from V and 7 bases from J; bases unmatched to any gene: 6. The germline V gene encodes CDR1 GTSNPN and CDR2 SVGIG (reference sequence). The CDR3 DNA sequence: TGTGCCTGGAGTTCTATCAGGGGGCCTGGCTACACCTTC. This encodes CAWSSIRGPGYTF. Supplemented by reference TRBV30 and TRBJ1-2, the full variable domain reads SQTIHQWPATLVQPVGSPLSLECTVEGTSNPNLYWYRQAAGRGLQLLFYSVGIGQISSEVPQNLSASRPQDRQFILSSKKLLLSDSGFYLCAWSSIRGPGYTFGSGTRLTVV.

The chain carries TRBV6-2 or TRBV6-3 and TRBJ1-6; no clear D. In germline, CDR1 is MNHEY, CDR2 SVGEGT. With 5 bases removed from V and 0 bases from J, the gap between germline ends came to 5 bases. The CDR3 has 14 residues. Here the CDR3 reads CASSRSSYNSPLHF. The CDR3 coding sequence is TGTGCCAGCAGTCGGAGCTCCTATAATTCACCCCTCCACTTT.

This clone showed up just a few times. The genes are TRBV5-6 and TRBJ1-5; no clear D. This CDR3 is 11 amino acids long. Germline-derived CDR1 and CDR2 are SGHDT and YYEEEE. The V end was cut by 0 bases, the J end by 9 bases, with 4 bases between. CDR3 DNA: TGTGCCAGCAGCTTGGCGTCGCCCCAGCATTTT. Its protein product is CASSLASPQHF.

The chain links TRBV28 to TRBJ1-1, with TRBD1 as a possible D gene (6 bases). CDR3 length equals 16 residues. Germline CDR1 is MDHEN and CDR2 is SYDVKM. Trimming left V 2 bases short and J 1 base short, with 14 bases between. The chain's CDR3 is CASSLHSGEQNTEAFF. The CDR3 nucleotides are TGTGCCAGCAGTTTACACTCAGGGGAGCAGAACACTGAAGCTTTCTTT.

As for this clone: The junction and the germline gene differ at one end; a read error may be behind it. J is TRBJ2-7 and V is TRBV27, with D possibly TRBD1 on 6 matching bases. The CDR3 has 14 residues. Germline V gene lookup returns CDR1 MNHEY and CDR2 SMNVEV (reference sequence). The CDR3 is CASSISGTPYEQYF. The CDR3 DNA sequence: TGTGCCAGCAGTATATCCGGGACACCCTACGAGCAGTACTTC.

This clone has only one observation. The CDR3 loop is CASSPRTGWKEQYF. As DNA, the CDR3 is TGTGCCAGCAGCCCCCGGACAGGTTGGAAAGAGCAGTACTTC. V is TRBV7-2 and J is TRBJ2-7; 7 nucleotides match TRBD1. This CDR3 has 14 amino acids. In germline, CDR1 is SGHTA, CDR2 FQGNSA. The junction had 11 bases not matched to a gene; V was cut back by 5 bases and J by 7 bases.

The chain joins TRBV19 to TRBJ2-7; 15 nucleotides line up with TRBD2. The germline gives CDR1 LNHDA, CDR2 SQIVND (reference sequence). The CDR3 is made up of 15 amino acids. With V trimmed by 5 bases and J by 7 bases, 6 bases remained unmatched. Written as DNA, the CDR3 is TGTGCCAGTAGTTGGACTAGCGGGGGGGCGAATGAGCAGTACTTC. The encoded protein is CASSWTSGGANEQYF. Full variable domain (outside the CDR3, taken from reference TRBV19 and TRBJ2-7): DGGITQSPKYLFRKEGQNVTLSCEQNLNHDAMYWYRQDPGQGLRLIYYSQIVNDFQKGDIAEGYSVSREKKESFPLTVTSAQKNPTAFYLCASSWTSGGANEQYFGPGTRLTVT.

The chain uses TRBV5-1 and TRBJ1-1, with D possibly matching TRBD1 (6 bases). This CDR3 comprises 14 residues. Germline CDR1 is SGHRS and CDR2 is YFSETQ. Deletions cut 6 bases from V and 4 bases from J, with 16 bases between. The CDR3 coding sequence is TGCGCCAGCACCCCAAGGGGGAGGGGCACTGAAGCTTTCTTT. This sequence encodes CASTPRGRGTEAFF. The full variable domain, in which reference TRBV5-1 and TRBJ1-1 provide the parts outside the CDR3, is KAGVTQTPRYLIKTRGQQVTLSCSPISGHRSVSWYQQTPGQGLQFLFEYFSETQRNKGNFPGRFSGRQFSNSRSEMNVSTLELGDSALYLCASTPRGRGTEAFFGQGTRLTVV.

The chain uses TRBV6-5 and TRBJ2-7; weak D call: TRBD2 (6 bases). Looked up from germline, CDR1 is MNHEY and CDR2 is SVGAGI. Trimming stripped 6 bases from V and 0 bases from J, with 9 bases between. CDR3 length equals 13 residues. The CDR3 nucleotides are TGTGCCAGCAGGGAGGGAGCCTCCTACGAGCAGTACTTC. Encoded protein: CASREGASYEQYF.

The CDR3 is CASSLGAGIIEAFF. The CDR3 region has the DNA TGTGCCAGCAGCCTCGGCGCAGGTATAATTGAAGCTTTCTTT. The rearrangement uses TRBV14 and TRBJ1-1; no definite D call. Germline CDR1 is SGHDN and CDR2 is FVKESK. This CDR3 is 14 amino acids long. Deletions cut 4 bases from V and 7 bases from J, with 16 bases between.

In DNA form, the CDR3 reads TGCGCCAGCAGCTTGGGATGGGGACTAGTCGCGGATACGCAGTATTTT. Amino acid sequence: CASSLGWGLVADTQYF. V and J are TRBV5-1 and TRBJ2-3, with 8 bases matching TRBD2. V trimming: 0 bases; J trimming: 6 bases; junction bases outside the gene matches: 9. The CDR3 is made up of 16 amino acids. Looked up from germline, CDR1 is SGHRS and CDR2 is YFSETQ.

V is TRBV11-2 and J is TRBJ2-5; D call uncertain. CDR3 length: 15 residues. The V gene's germline CDR1 is SGHAT and CDR2 FQNNGV. The V end was cut by 1 base, the J end by 4 bases, with 13 bases between. CDR3 protein: CASSLGWQRGETQYF. The CDR3, as DNA: TGTGCCAGCAGCTTAGGATGGCAAAGAGGAGAGACCCAGTACTTC.

This chain links TRBV13 with TRBJ2-3; 7 bases agree with TRBD1. V shed 5 bases, J shed 0 bases, and the junction held 8 bases outside the gene matches. This CDR3 has 16 residues. Germline V lookup: CDR1 PRHDT, CDR2 FYEKMQ (reference sequence). CDR3 in DNA: TGTGCCAGCAGCCCAGGACAGGATTCTAGCACAGATACGCAGTATTTT. Its translation: CASSPGQDSSTDTQYF.

The chain employs TRBV3-1 (or the pseudogene TRBV3-2) and TRBJ2-7, with 11 bases fitting TRBD2. The germline gives CDR1 LGHDT, CDR2 YNNKEL (reference sequence). The CDR3 is 14 amino acids. V trimming: 3 bases; J trimming: 7 bases; junction bases outside the gene matches: 5. CDR3 loop: CASSHLAGGPEQYF. The CDR3 bases are TGTGCCAGCAGCCACTTAGCGGGGGGGCCTGAGCAGTACTTC.

Remarks on this clone: Other DNA sequences in this sample translate to the same CDR3. The chain uses TRBV30 and TRBJ1-1, with 7 bases lining up with TRBD1. Germline-derived CDR1 and CDR2 are GTSNPN and SVGIG (reference sequence). J lost 4 bases, V lost 0 bases, and 2 bases had no gene match. The CDR3 is made up of 13 amino acids. CDR3 residues: CAWSVGGSTEAFF. The CDR3 DNA sequence: TGTGCCTGGAGTGTAGGGGGCAGCACTGAAGCTTTCTTT.

This clone was observed a few times. The chain employs TRBV6-5 and TRBJ2-4, with D possibly matching TRBD2 (6 bases). The CDR3 is 16 residues long. V lost 0 bases and J 1 base, leaving 10 bases between the germline ends. Looked up from germline, CDR1 is MNHEY and CDR2 is SVGAGI. The CDR3 loop is CASSYSGGMAKNIQYF. CDR3 coding DNA: TGTGCCAGCAGTTACTCTGGGGGGATGGCCAAAAACATTCAGTACTTC.

V is TRBV5-1 and J is TRBJ2-7; D is perhaps TRBD1 (6 bases). CDR1 is SGHRS and CDR2 is YFSETQ in the germline V gene. The CDR3 extends over 15 amino acids. With 4 bases removed from V and 0 bases from J, the gap between germline ends came to 14 bases. In DNA form, the CDR3 reads TGCGCCAGCAGCCCTCAACAGGGAAGCTCCTACGAGCAGTACTTC. It yields the protein CASSPQQGSSYEQYF.

The V and J genes are TRBV6-4 and TRBJ1-2, with 11 nucleotides matching TRBD1. Per germline, CDR1 MRHNA and CDR2 SNTAGT. This CDR3 is built from 13 residues. J lost 11 bases, V lost 0 bases, and 2 bases had no gene match. CDR3 coding DNA: TGTGCCAGCAGTGACTCTGGACAGGGGGCTTACACCTTC. Amino acids: CASSDSGQGAYTF.